This TCR beta chain was recovered during a study of cytotoxic CD8 clonotypes in ibrutinib-treated CLL. Assay used: immunoSEQ multiplex PCR; TCRdb lists only in-frame clones, some missing. The sample includes about 72,000 clones, 80% of them seen just once. Germline CDR1 is SGDLS and CDR2 is YYNGEE. V was pared by 3 bases and J by 6 bases, with 14 bases between. The CDR3 covers 14 residues. This material consisted of PBMCs, taken at disease progression, from a patient treated with ibrutinib. The source of this sequence is a human donor with chronic lymphocytic leukemia. The chain combines TRBV9 with TRBJ2-3, with D maybe TRBD1 (5 bases). CDR3 amino acids: CASSASDIRDTQYF. The CDR3 DNA sequence: TGTGCCAGCAGCGCTTCGGACATCAGGGATACGCAGTATTTT.